The T cell receptor beta chain described here comes from a study of blood T cell repertoires in COVID-19. Study-wide background: PBMCs, B-cell-depleted T cells, or T cells were the source of the cDNA or gDNA that made up the material.

This table comes from immunoSEQ multiplex PCR, and its TCRdb copy is limited to in-frame clones, with some not included. This table has more than 300,000 clones, about 90% appearing once. Everyone who took part was roughly 18 to 89 years old, and they came from about two dozen US areas. Either two negative PCRs, clearance, or symptom resolution qualified Cohort 3 donors as recovered. The CDR3 has 17 amino acids. Germline CDR1 is SEHNR and CDR2 is FQNEAQ (reference sequence). V was pared by 5 bases and J by 4 bases, with 23 bases between. Material for sequencing was PBMCs or T cells enriched from blood (not recorded which). The clonotype originates from a woman in her twenties or thirties who had recovered from COVID-19. The V and J genes are TRBV7-9 and TRBJ1-2, with D possibly being TRBD1 (5 bases). CDR3 in DNA: TGTGCCAGCAGCCCCCTGGCGGGACGCCTCCTTAGCTATGGCTACACCTTC. Amino acids: CASSPLAGRLLSYGYTF.